This TCR beta chain originates from a study of immune evolution from preneoplasia to lung adenocarcinoma. Comments on this clone: Its specificity is not known.

TCRdb keeps only in-frame clones here, not all; method: immunoSEQ multiplex PCR. The sample has about 3,700 clones; more than 75% are singletons. Findings and limits, study-wide: Normal lung had the highest top T cell clone frequencies.

In germline, CDR1 is PRHDT, CDR2 FYEKMQ (reference sequence). The J segment lost 1 base and the V segment lost 6 bases, leaving 12 bases of the junction unmatched. The CDR3 runs to 18 residues. This chain uses TRBV13 with TRBJ1-2; 12 positions match TRBD1. The sequencing input was FFPE lung adenocarcinoma in situ tissue. This TCR was recovered from a person aged 65 to 85 with lung adenocarcinoma. The CDR3 is CASSSLGTGGEVNYGYTF. Written as DNA, the CDR3 is TGTGCCAGCAGTAGCCTCGGGACAGGGGGCGAGGTTAACTATGGCTACACCTTC.